This record looks at one T cell receptor (beta chain) sequence and its context. As yet, its antigen is unknown. The entry originates in a study of blood T cells in healthy people across ages. As for the study in general: Researchers report that template switching captured about one barcoded beta molecule per two T cells. Study-level results: Naive CD4+ cell counts and diversity both ran higher in long-lived than in aged donors.

Healthy Caucasian individuals from Russia aged roughly 6 to 95 were enrolled as donors. PCR was performed a second time for about 7 to 11 cycles using a sample-barcoded 5' primer and a J-beta primer mix. One entry per CDR3 protein, called by TCRdb with MiXCR from the 5' RACE reads. The data show 910,000 or so distinct CDR3 sequences, roughly 51% seen once. V gave up 5 bases and J gave up 4 bases; unmatched junction bases: 6. The CDR3 extends over 16 amino acids. The V gene's germline CDR1 is SGHTA and CDR2 FQGTGA. The V call is TRBV7-3, the J call TRBJ2-2; TRBD2 matches 11 bases. The receptor was isolated from a woman in her sixties or seventies in good health. Sample: blood. The CDR3 region is CASSARTSGRTGELFF. CDR3 coding DNA: TGTGCCAGCAGCGCCAGGACTAGCGGGCGCACCGGGGAGCTGTTTTTT.